The 30 T cell receptor beta chains in this list originate from one sample, sequenced in a study of blood T cell repertoires in COVID-19 (dated by TCRdb to the early 2020s). The library was prepared using the immunoSEQ multiplex PCR assay. TCRdb provides this immuneACCESS table in a form limited to in-frame rearrangements. Some clones are lacking; in checked studies, under half of them reflect an unresolved V gene, and why the rest are absent is not known. Within this sample are fewer than 300,000 clones, with approximately 84% of them counted one time only. Approximately 1.5% of the sample is held by the ten biggest clonotypes. Source material: peripheral blood. These receptors were obtained from a human donor with COVID-19, enrolled during active disease. The donor label of this sample is uncertain.

Here the CDR3 reads CSYWAMTGDVNGYTF. The CDR3 DNA sequence: TGCAGCTATTGGGCCATGACAGGGGATGTTAATGGCTACACCTTC. The chain is built from TRBV29-1 and TRBJ1-2, with TRBD1 matching 8 bases. The CDR3 has 15 amino acids. V trimming: 8 bases; J trimming: 6 bases; junction bases outside the gene matches: 17. Per germline, CDR1 SQVTM and CDR2 ANQGSEA.

The V gene is TRBV29-1, the J gene TRBJ1-1, with 8 bases matching TRBD1. The CDR3 spans 14 residues. V was pared by 7 bases and J by 10 bases, with 17 bases of the junction left unmatched. Looked up from germline, CDR1 is SQVTM and CDR2 is ANQGSEA. This chain's CDR3 is CSAARTGSYQGAFF. The DNA for the CDR3 is TGCAGCGCCGCCCGGACAGGGTCATATCAAGGAGCTTTCTTT.

V gene TRBV27 combines with J gene TRBJ1-5; tentatively, D is TRBD1 (5 bases). Germline CDR1 is MNHEY and CDR2 is SMNVEV (reference sequence). This CDR3 is built from 16 residues. V was shortened by 7 bases and J by 3 bases, with 19 bases between the two germline ends. CDR3 nucleotide sequence: TGTGCCAGCATTTGTGATGACAGAATAGACAATCAGCCCCAGCATTTT. Amino acid sequence: CASICDDRIDNQPQHF.

The chain couples TRBV21-1 to TRBJ1-2; the D call of TRBD1 is as the table states it, not checked on the DNA. TRBV21-1 is a pseudogene. The CDR3 has 17 residues. In nucleotides, the CDR3 is TGTGCCAGCAGCAACCCAAAGGACAGCCGATATTCTGCTGGCTACACCTTC. Translation: CASSNPKDSRYSAGYTF.

The rearrangement joins TRBV13 to TRBJ1-1; D not resolved. Trimming took 7 bases from V and 0 from J, leaving 12 bases between them. CDR1 PRHDT and CDR2 FYEKMQ come from the germline V gene (reference sequence). The CDR3 consists of 14 residues. DNA for the CDR3: TGTGCCAGCACCCTACGCCCCGTGAACACTGAAGCTTTCTTT. Amino acid sequence: CASTLRPVNTEAFF.

The chain couples TRBV11-2 to TRBJ2-2; D gene unclear. Per the germline V gene, CDR1 is SGHAT and CDR2 is FQNNGV. The CDR3 is made up of 13 amino acids. V dropped 3 bases and J dropped 5 bases, with 7 bases sitting between them. The CDR3: CASSFRGTGELFF. The CDR3 DNA is TGTGCCAGCAGCTTCCGCGGAACCGGGGAGCTGTTTTTT.

The V and J genes are TRBV5-1 and TRBJ2-1; TRBD2 aligns across 10 bases. The V and J ends lost 0 bases and 3 bases, in that order; junction bases with no gene match: 3. The CDR3 spans 16 residues. CDR1 is SGHRS, CDR2 YFSETQ, per germline. The CDR3, as DNA: TGCGCCAGCAGCTTGGTCGCTAGCGGGAGCTACAATGAGCAGTTCTTC. Protein sequence: CASSLVASGSYNEQFF.

This clone occurred a few times. The CDR3 is CASSSQGPLRNSLNYGYTF. CDR3 DNA: TGTGCCAGCAGCTCACAGGGGCCGCTCCGCAATAGTCTAAACTATGGCTACACCTTC. The chain uses TRBV5-5 and TRBJ1-2; 7 positions agree with TRBD1. This CDR3 has 19 amino acids. CDR1 SGHKS and CDR2 YYEKEE come from the germline V gene (reference sequence). V shed 3 bases, J shed 2 bases, and the junction held 19 bases outside the gene matches.

V usage is TRBV5-1 and J usage is TRBJ2-7; 9 bases map to TRBD2. This CDR3 region has 17 residues. Trimming cost V 4 bases and J 0 bases; bases outside gene matches: 11. In germline, CDR1 is SGHRS, CDR2 YFSETQ. CDR3 in amino acids: CASSITSGSRSSYEQYF. Written as DNA, the CDR3 is TGCGCCAGCAGCATAACTAGCGGGTCCCGCAGCTCCTACGAGCAGTACTTC.

V is TRBV27 and J is TRBJ1-4; D perhaps matches TRBD1 (6 bases). V dropped 3 bases and J dropped 8 bases, with 13 bases sitting between them. Germline V gives CDR1 MNHEY, CDR2 SMNVEV (reference sequence). There are 14 residues in the CDR3. Here the CDR3 reads CASSFGTLREKLFF. CDR3 nucleotide sequence: TGTGCCAGCAGTTTTGGGACACTCCGGGAAAAACTGTTTTTT.

This chain uses TRBV4-3 with TRBJ2-1; D is unclear. CDR3 length equals 13 residues. Germline V gives CDR1 LGHNA, CDR2 YSLEER. Deletions cut 0 bases from V and 7 bases from J, with 7 bases between. This CDR3 reads CASSQDSINEQFF. CDR3 bases: TGCGCCAGCAGCCAAGATAGTATAAATGAGCAGTTCTTC.

The gene calls are TRBV7-6 and TRBJ1-3; tentatively, D is TRBD1 (5 bases). CDR1 SGHVS and CDR2 FNYEAQ come from the germline V gene. V lost 7 bases and J 0 bases, leaving 19 bases between the germline ends. The CDR3 consists of 17 residues. DNA for the CDR3: TGTGCCAGCACCACCCCCCACACAGGTCACTCTGGAAACACCATATATTTT. Amino acids: CASTTPHTGHSGNTIYF. The variable domain in full, with the rest retrieved from reference TRBV7-6 and TRBJ1-3, is GAGVSQSPRYKVTKRGQDVALRCDPISGHVSLYWYRQALGQGPEFLTYFNYEAQQDKSGLPNDRFSAERPEGSISTLTIQRTEQRDSAMYRCASTTPHTGHSGNTIYFGEGSWLTVV.

This clone came up once. The V and J genes are TRBV10-3 and TRBJ1-1; 8 bases match TRBD1. Germline V lookup: CDR1 ENHRY, CDR2 SYGVKD. The CDR3 loop spans 14 amino acids. The ends lost 7 bases at V and 4 bases at J; junction bases unmatched: 8. CDR3: CAIIAGQGGTEAFF. For the CDR3, the DNA is TGTGCCATCATAGCCGGACAGGGCGGCACTGAAGCTTTCTTT.

The V call is TRBV7-2, the J call TRBJ1-2, with TRBD1 identical over 8 bases. V shed 2 bases and J 7 bases; nucleotides not matched to a gene: 3. This CDR3 has 13 amino acids. Germline assignment: CDR1 SGHTA and CDR2 FQGNSA. The CDR3 loop reads CASSLQGALGYTF. The CDR3 nucleotides are TGTGCCAGCAGCTTACAGGGGGCGCTTGGCTACACCTTC.

The rearrangement links TRBV6-5 to TRBJ1-2; a weak D match, TRBD1 (5 bases). This CDR3 contains 15 residues. Germline CDR1 MNHEY, CDR2 SVGAGI. Trimming pared 7 bases from V and 4 bases from J, leaving 19 bases between. The CDR3 is CASTTAGPVGYGYTF. CDR3 nucleotide sequence: TGTGCCAGCACCACCGCGGGGCCTGTTGGCTATGGCTACACCTTC.

V gene TRBV20-1 combines with J gene TRBJ2-3; tentative D call: TRBD2 (6 bases). The CDR3 has 14 residues. The V end was cut by 3 bases, the J end by 8 bases, with 18 bases between. Germline-derived CDR1 and CDR2 are DFQATT and SNEGSKA (reference sequence). CDR3 sequence reads: CSASAPREEGTQYF. The CDR3 bases are TGCAGTGCTAGTGCCCCCAGGGAGGAAGGTACGCAGTATTTT.

The chain employs TRBV19 and TRBJ1-5; D remains ambiguous. The germline V gene encodes CDR1 LNHDA and CDR2 SQIVND (reference sequence). The CDR3 runs to 13 residues. V lost 2 bases and J 6 bases, leaving 8 bases between the germline ends. CDR3 sequence reads: CASSILVGQPQHF. Here the CDR3 DNA reads TGTGCCAGTAGTATACTCGTCGGTCAGCCCCAGCATTTT.

The chain joins TRBV19 to TRBJ2-2; no definite D call. Trimming pared 2 bases from V and 3 bases from J, leaving 13 bases between. The length of the CDR3 is 16 residues. CDR1 and CDR2 from the germline V gene are LNHDA and SQIVND (reference sequence). CDR3 nucleotides: TGTGCCAGTAGTATACCCAGGCAGGTGGACACCGGGGAGCTGTTTTTT. As protein: CASSIPRQVDTGELFF.

J is TRBJ1-2 and V is TRBV6-2 or TRBV6-3; no firm D call. Germline V gives CDR1 MNHEY, CDR2 SVGEGT. Trimming left V 5 bases short and J 2 bases short, with 6 bases between. This CDR3 spans 12 amino acids. CDR3 amino acids: CASSRLNYGYTF. The CDR3 DNA is TGTGCCAGCAGTAGACTAAACTATGGCTACACCTTC.

CDR3 coding DNA: TGCGCCAGCAGCTTGGTCAGGCTCGGCGAGCAGTACTTC. Translated, it gives CASSLVRLGEQYF. This sequence joins TRBV5-1 and TRBJ2-7; no clear D. The CDR3 loop spans 13 amino acids. The ends were cut back, 0 bases at V and 6 bases at J, with 10 bases in the middle. Looked up from germline, CDR1 is SGHRS and CDR2 is YFSETQ. The variable domain in full, completed from reference TRBV5-1 and TRBJ2-7, reads KAGVTQTPRYLIKTRGQQVTLSCSPISGHRSVSWYQQTPGQGLQFLFEYFSETQRNKGNFPGRFSGRQFSNSRSEMNVSTLELGDSALYLCASSLVRLGEQYFGPGTRLTVT.

V gene TRBV30 combines with J gene TRBJ2-2; 7 nucleotides line up with TRBD1. V shed 7 bases, J shed 1 base, and the junction held 6 bases outside the gene matches. Germline CDR1 reads GTSNPN; CDR2 reads SVGIG (reference sequence). The CDR3 is 14 residues long. This CDR3 reads CASPGQVNTGELFF. The CDR3, as DNA: TGTGCCTCCCCCGGACAGGTGAACACCGGGGAGCTGTTTTTT.

This clone was counted many times. This chain joins TRBV12-3 or TRBV12-4 and TRBJ2-7; 8 nucleotides match TRBD1. This CDR3 spans 13 amino acids. The V segment lost 6 bases and the J segment 3 bases; nucleotides outside the gene matches: 4. The CDR3 loop is CASSRGQGYEQYF. CDR3 DNA sequence: TGTGCCAGCAGCCGAGGACAGGGCTACGAGCAGTACTTC.

The rearrangement links TRBV6-1 to TRBJ2-1; 14 bases line up with TRBD2. The CDR3 is 18 residues long. From germline, CDR1 is MNHNS and CDR2 SASEGT. V dropped 2 bases and J dropped 5; count of bases not matched to a gene: 8. CDR3 sequence: CASSEIGLAGGRDNEQFF. The DNA for the CDR3 is TGTGCCAGCAGTGAAATCGGACTAGCGGGAGGTCGGGACAATGAGCAGTTCTTC.

The table lists this clone with many counts. The J gene is TRBJ2-7, the V gene TRBV19; 9 bases agree with TRBD1. V dropped 6 bases and J dropped 1; count of bases not matched to a gene: 10. Germline V CDR1 and CDR2: LNHDA, SQIVND (reference sequence). The CDR3 extends over 16 amino acids. The CDR3 here is CASSFSAGTGSYEQYF. The CDR3 bases are TGTGCCAGTAGCTTTTCCGCCGGGACAGGGTCCTACGAGCAGTACTTC.

The chain links TRBV7-9 to TRBJ2-1, with TRBD1 matching 9 bases. V dropped 5 bases and J dropped 12; count of bases not matched to a gene: 11. The germline V gene has CDR1 SEHNR and CDR2 FQNEAQ (reference sequence). The CDR3 sequence is 14 residues long. The CDR3 loop reads CASSQLQGAGPQFF. CDR3 DNA sequence: TGTGCCAGCAGCCAATTACAGGGGGCAGGACCGCAGTTCTTC. Full variable domain (rest looked up from reference TRBV7-9 and TRBJ2-1): DTGVSQNPRHKITKRGQNVTFRCDPISEHNRLYWYRQTLGQGPEFLTYFQNEAQLEKSRLLSDRFSAERPKGSFSTLEIQRTEQGDSAMYLCASSQLQGAGPQFFGPGTRLTVL.

The chain has TRBV19 and TRBJ1-1; 8 bases are a match to TRBD1. The CDR3 is 13 residues long. Trimming took 7 bases from V and 5 from J; bases not matched to a gene: 6. CDR1 is LNHDA and CDR2 is SQIVND in the germline V gene (reference sequence). CDR3 in amino acids: CASTRDRWTEAFF. The CDR3 DNA follows: TGTGCCAGTACCCGGGACAGGTGGACTGAAGCTTTCTTT.

The chain uses TRBV2 and TRBJ1-5, with TRBD1 matching 9 bases. Germline V gene lookup returns CDR1 SNHLY and CDR2 FYNNEI. CDR3 length equals 15 residues. The V and J ends lost 6 bases and 1 base, in that order; junction bases with no gene match: 4. Here the CDR3 DNA reads TGTGCCAGCAGGGGGACAGGGTTGAGCAATCAGCCCCAGCATTTT. Translated: CASRGTGLSNQPQHF.

This chain uses TRBV30 with TRBJ1-2, with D possibly matching TRBD1 (5 bases). V dropped 0 bases and J dropped 0 bases, with 11 bases sitting between them. The germline CDR1 and CDR2 sequences are GTSNPN and SVGIG (reference sequence). This CDR3 contains 15 residues. The CDR3 region has the DNA TGTGCCTGGAGTGTAAAGGGGATTCCTAACTATGGCTACACCTTC. Translation: CAWSVKGIPNYGYTF.

The CDR3 loop reads CASSSSQGAVEAFF. CDR3 sequence (DNA): TGCGCCAGCAGCTCGAGCCAGGGGGCAGTTGAAGCTTTCTTT. The chain recombines TRBV5-1 with TRBJ1-1; 8 positions match TRBD1. V dropped 3 bases and J dropped 7; count of bases not matched to a gene: 8. This CDR3 spans 14 amino acids. Germline values: CDR1 SGHRS, CDR2 YFSETQ. The whole variable domain, remainder taken from reference TRBV5-1 and TRBJ1-1, is KAGVTQTPRYLIKTRGQQVTLSCSPISGHRSVSWYQQTPGQGLQFLFEYFSETQRNKGNFPGRFSGRQFSNSRSEMNVSTLELGDSALYLCASSSSQGAVEAFFGQGTRLTVV.

The V call is TRBV5-1, the J call TRBJ1-2; 7 bases map to TRBD1. Germline CDR1 SGHRS, CDR2 YFSETQ. The ends lost 0 bases at V and 5 bases at J; junction bases unmatched: 4. This CDR3 spans 14 amino acids. CDR3 amino acids: CASSLEGQNYGYTF. The CDR3 DNA follows: TGCGCCAGCAGCTTGGAGGGACAGAATTATGGCTACACCTTC.